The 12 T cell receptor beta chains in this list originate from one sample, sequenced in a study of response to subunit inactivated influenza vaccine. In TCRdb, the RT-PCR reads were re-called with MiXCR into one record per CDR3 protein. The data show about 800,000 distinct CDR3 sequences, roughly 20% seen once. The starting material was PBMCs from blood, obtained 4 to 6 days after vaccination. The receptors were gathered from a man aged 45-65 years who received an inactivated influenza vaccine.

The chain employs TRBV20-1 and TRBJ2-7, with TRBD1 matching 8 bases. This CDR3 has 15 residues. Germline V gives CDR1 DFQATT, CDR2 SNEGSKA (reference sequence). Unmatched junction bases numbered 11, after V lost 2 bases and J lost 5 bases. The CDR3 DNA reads TGCAGTGCTAGATCCCCCGTGACAGGGGTGCACGAGCAGTACTTC. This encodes CSARSPVTGVHEQYF.

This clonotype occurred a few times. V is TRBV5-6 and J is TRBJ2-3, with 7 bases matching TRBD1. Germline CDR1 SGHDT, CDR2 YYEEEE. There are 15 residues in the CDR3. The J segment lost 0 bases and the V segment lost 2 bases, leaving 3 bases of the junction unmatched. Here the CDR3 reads CASSFRDSSTDTQYF. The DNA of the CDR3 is TGTGCCAGCAGCTTCCGGGACAGTAGCACAGATACGCAGTATTTT.

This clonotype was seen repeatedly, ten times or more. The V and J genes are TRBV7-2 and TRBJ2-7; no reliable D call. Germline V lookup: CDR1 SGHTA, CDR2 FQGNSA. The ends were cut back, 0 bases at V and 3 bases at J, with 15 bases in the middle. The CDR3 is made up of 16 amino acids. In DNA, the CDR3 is TGTGCCAGCAGCTTAGCGGGCCAGAAAGGGAACTACGAGCAGTACTTC. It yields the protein CASSLAGQKGNYEQYF.

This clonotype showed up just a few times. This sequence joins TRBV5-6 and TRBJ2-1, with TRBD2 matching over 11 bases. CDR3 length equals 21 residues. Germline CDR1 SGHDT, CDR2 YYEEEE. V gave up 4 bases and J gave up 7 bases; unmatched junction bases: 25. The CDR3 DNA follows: TGTGCCAGCAGCCCGGGGACGGGACATAATACGGGACTAGCGGCAAGGAATGAGCAGTTCTTC. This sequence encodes CASSPGTGHNTGLAARNEQFF.

The CDR3 region is CASSARGQGASNEQYF. DNA of the CDR3: TGTGCCAGCAGCGCACGGGGACAGGGGGCTTCGAACGAGCAGTACTTC. The J gene is TRBJ2-7, the V gene TRBV7-9; 12 nucleotides agree with TRBD1. The CDR3 totals 16 residues. With 5 bases clipped from V and 5 bases from J, the junction kept 10 bases outside the gene matches. Germline V gene data show CDR1 as SEHNR and CDR2 as FQNEAQ (reference sequence).

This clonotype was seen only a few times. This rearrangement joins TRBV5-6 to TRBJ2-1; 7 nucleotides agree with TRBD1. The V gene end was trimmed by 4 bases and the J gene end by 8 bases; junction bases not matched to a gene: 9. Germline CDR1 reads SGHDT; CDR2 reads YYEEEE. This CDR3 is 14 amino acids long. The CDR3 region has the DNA TGTGCCAGCAGCCCACAGGGGTTCGTCCATGAGCAGTTCTTC. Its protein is CASSPQGFVHEQFF.

As DNA, the CDR3 is TGTGCCAGCAGCGTCGCAGGGGGTTATGGCTACACCTTC. It encodes CASSVAGGYGYTF. This rearrangement joins TRBV7-6 to TRBJ1-2; 7 nucleotides align to TRBD1. Germline V CDR1 and CDR2: SGHVS, FNYEAQ. This CDR3 region has 13 residues. Trimming took 5 bases from V and 5 from J; bases not matched to a gene: 5.

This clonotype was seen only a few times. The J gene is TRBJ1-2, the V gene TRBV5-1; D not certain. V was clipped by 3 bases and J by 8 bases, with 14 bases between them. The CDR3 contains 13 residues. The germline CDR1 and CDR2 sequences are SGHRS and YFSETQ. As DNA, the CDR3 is TGCGCCAGCAGCTCTCAGGCAGGCCGGGGCTACACCTTC. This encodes CASSSQAGRGYTF.

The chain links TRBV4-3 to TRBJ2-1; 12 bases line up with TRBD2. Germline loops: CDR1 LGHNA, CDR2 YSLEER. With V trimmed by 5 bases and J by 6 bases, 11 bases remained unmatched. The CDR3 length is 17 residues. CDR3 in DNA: TGCGCCAGCAGCTCGATGAGGACTAGCGGGGTTTCCAATGAGCAGTTCTTC. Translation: CASSSMRTSGVSNEQFF.

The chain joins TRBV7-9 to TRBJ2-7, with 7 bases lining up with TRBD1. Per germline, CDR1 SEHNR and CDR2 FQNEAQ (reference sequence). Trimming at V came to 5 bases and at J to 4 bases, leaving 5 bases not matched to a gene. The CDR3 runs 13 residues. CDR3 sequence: CASSRDSHYEQYF. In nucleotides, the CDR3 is TGTGCCAGCAGCCGGGACAGCCATTACGAGCAGTACTTC.

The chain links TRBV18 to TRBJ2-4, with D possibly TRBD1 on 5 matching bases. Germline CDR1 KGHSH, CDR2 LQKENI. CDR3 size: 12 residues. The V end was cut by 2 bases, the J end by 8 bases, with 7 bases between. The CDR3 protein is CASSPIGDIQYF. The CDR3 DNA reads TGTGCCAGCTCACCAATAGGGGACATTCAGTACTTC.

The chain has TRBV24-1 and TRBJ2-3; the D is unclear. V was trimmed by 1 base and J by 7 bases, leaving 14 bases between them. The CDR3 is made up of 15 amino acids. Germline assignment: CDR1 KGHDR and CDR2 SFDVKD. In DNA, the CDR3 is TGTGCCACCAGTGATTTCTCCCGTATGGGGAATACGCAGTATTTT. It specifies CATSDFSRMGNTQYF.